This passage covers 25 T cell receptor beta chains from one sample sequenced in a study of identical twins. Via MiXCR, TCRdb re-called the 5' RACE reads, giving one row per CDR3 protein. The table shows just under 550,000 distinct CDR3 sequences, with 12% to 15% occurring only once. These data were also reused for a study on yellow fever vaccine responses in identical twins.

The sample consisted of CD4+ T cells sorted from blood. All receptors derive from a woman under 30 in good health.

The chain combines TRBV6-2 or TRBV6-3 with TRBJ2-1; 8 nucleotides match TRBD1. Per germline, CDR1 MNHEY and CDR2 SVGEGT. J lost 1 base, V lost 0 bases, and 11 bases had no gene match. The CDR3 length is 19 residues. CDR3 protein: CASSYSSAVQGASYNEQFF. CDR3 bases: TGTGCCAGCAGTTACTCATCGGCGGTGCAGGGGGCATCCTACAATGAGCAGTTCTTC.

The rearrangement joins TRBV4-1 to TRBJ2-1; 8 bases fit TRBD1. V trimming: 4 bases; J trimming: 5 bases; junction bases outside the gene matches: 7. CDR1 is MGHRA, CDR2 YSYEKL, per germline. This CDR3 is 15 amino acids long. The DNA for the CDR3 is TGCGCCAGCAGCCTCTCGGACAGGGTCAACAATGAGCAGTTCTTC. Its translation is CASSLSDRVNNEQFF.

This clonotype was seen a few times. The V gene is TRBV29-1, the J gene TRBJ2-3; possibly TRBD1 for D (6 bases). The germline V gene encodes CDR1 SQVTM and CDR2 ANQGSEA. Trimming took off 4 bases at V and 4 bases at J, with 9 bases between the two ends. The CDR3 has 12 residues. The DNA for the CDR3 is TGCAGCGTTGGACAGGAACCAGATACGCAGTATTTT. Encoded protein: CSVGQEPDTQYF.

In this sample, this clonotype turned up a few times. This sequence joins TRBV24-1 and TRBJ2-5; tentative D call: TRBD1 (6 bases). Germline V gene lookup returns CDR1 KGHDR and CDR2 SFDVKD. The CDR3 runs to 14 residues. V was clipped by 3 bases and J by 1 base, with 8 bases between them. CDR3 residues: CATSDPDSQETQYF. CDR3 sequence (DNA): TGTGCCACCAGTGATCCGGACAGCCAAGAGACCCAGTACTTC.

This clonotype has at least ten counts. V is TRBV3-1 and J is TRBJ2-1; 10 bases fit TRBD2. With V trimmed by 1 base and J by 9 bases, 9 bases remained unmatched. This CDR3 is 16 amino acids long. Germline V gene sequence: CDR1 LGHDT, CDR2 YNNKEL (reference sequence). CDR3 protein: CASSQGRSGGGSEQFF. Written as DNA, the CDR3 is TGTGCCAGCAGCCAAGGCCGCAGCGGGGGGGGTAGTGAGCAGTTCTTC.

The rearrangement joins TRBV12-3 or TRBV12-4 to TRBJ1-2; 7 nucleotides line up with TRBD1. The CDR3 consists of 16 residues. J gave up 5 bases and V 4 bases, and 13 bases lay outside the gene matches. CDR3 residues: CASSSTGRKLGYGYTF. The CDR3 nucleotides are TGTGCCAGCAGTTCGACAGGGCGCAAATTAGGTTATGGCTACACCTTC.

The rearrangement links TRBV9 to TRBJ2-7, with 12 bases lining up with TRBD2. Germline CDR1 and CDR2: SGDLS and YYNGEE. The CDR3 covers 14 residues. V shed 3 bases, J shed 7 bases, and the junction held 5 bases outside the gene matches. The CDR3 spells CASSEGLAGREQYF. CDR3 bases: TGTGCCAGCAGCGAGGGACTAGCGGGTCGGGAGCAGTACTTC.

Only a few counts were recorded for this clonotype. This rearrangement joins TRBV5-1 to TRBJ2-7, with D unresolved. The CDR3 sequence is 14 residues long. The germline gives CDR1 SGHRS, CDR2 YFSETQ. Trimming cost V 0 bases and J 0 bases, with 7 bases left between them. The CDR3: CASSLGSSSYEQYV. The CDR3 DNA reads as TGCGCCAGCAGCTTGGGCTCTAGCTCCTACGAGCAGTACGTC.

This clonotype was counted a few times. This chain uses TRBV10-3 with TRBJ2-4; 7 nucleotides line up with TRBD1. CDR3 size: 15 residues. V lost 6 bases to trimming and J lost 9 bases; unmatched junction nucleotides: 14. Germline CDR1 ENHRY, CDR2 SYGVKD. The CDR3 region is CAISDRVTGDIIQYF. The CDR3 coding sequence is TGTGCCATCAGCGACAGGGTAACTGGCGATATCATTCAGTACTTC.

This clonotype was observed a few times. This sequence joins TRBV3-1 and TRBJ2-1; 7 positions agree with TRBD2. The V gene's germline CDR1 is LGHDT and CDR2 YNNKEL (reference sequence). V gave up 2 bases and J gave up 7 bases; unmatched junction bases: 8. The CDR3 has 15 residues. For the CDR3, the DNA is TGTGCCAGCAGCCAAAGGACGGCCGGGAGGAATGAGCAGTTCTTC. It is translated as CASSQRTAGRNEQFF.

This clonotype was observed a few times. The rearrangement links TRBV3-1 to TRBJ2-7, with D perhaps given as TRBD1 or TRBD2 (5 bases each). Deletions cut 4 bases from V and 1 base from J, with 17 bases between. The germline V gene has CDR1 LGHDT and CDR2 YNNKEL (reference sequence). The length of the CDR3 is 16 residues. Written as DNA, the CDR3 is TGTGCCAGCAGCCTTCTCGTGGGGGTAGGGTCCTACGAGCAGTACTTC. Translating it yields CASSLLVGVGSYEQYF.

Only a few counts were recorded for this clonotype. V gene TRBV3-1 combines with J gene TRBJ2-5; unclear D gene. The V end was cut by 6 bases, the J end by 5 bases, with 13 bases between. This CDR3 region has 13 residues. CDR1 is LGHDT, CDR2 YNNKEL, per germline (reference sequence). CDR3 loop: CASRPPTSETQYF. The CDR3 region has the DNA TGTGCCAGCAGACCTCCAACCTCGGAGACCCAGTACTTC.

The chain carries TRBV5-1 and TRBJ2-5, with 13 bases identical to TRBD2. Looked up from germline, CDR1 is SGHRS and CDR2 is YFSETQ. The CDR3 contains 15 residues. J was trimmed by 5 bases and V by 4 bases; bases with no gene match: 5. CDR3 residues: CASSGTSGAKETQYF. The CDR3 DNA reads TGCGCCAGCAGCGGGACTAGCGGGGCGAAGGAGACCCAGTACTTC.

The chain joins TRBV20-1 to TRBJ2-7, with D perhaps TRBD2 (6 bases). V was pared by 3 bases and J by 2 bases, with 20 bases between. CDR3 length: 16 residues. CDR1 DFQATT and CDR2 SNEGSKA come from the germline V gene (reference sequence). CDR3 in DNA: TGCAGTGCTAGGGCGCGGGACTCCATAAACCCCTACGAGCAGTACTTC. Amino acids: CSARARDSINPYEQYF.

This clonotype came up a few times. The chain uses TRBV15 and TRBJ1-2, with D possibly being TRBD1 (5 bases). Germline assignment: CDR1 LNHNV and CDR2 YYDKDF (reference sequence). This CDR3 comprises 15 residues. V lost 0 bases to trimming and J lost 4 bases, with 12 bases between them. The CDR3 coding sequence is TGTGCCACCAGCAGAGATTTGGGGGGGAGCTATGGCTACACCTTC. Translating gives CATSRDLGGSYGYTF.

This clonotype turned up a few times. The chain employs TRBV7-6 and TRBJ2-1, with a tentative D call TRBD2 (5 bases). V was shortened by 1 base and J by 3 bases, with 13 bases between the two germline ends. The germline V gene has CDR1 SGHVS and CDR2 FNYEAQ. The CDR3 covers 16 residues. CDR3 region: CASSLGYRGHYNEQFF. The CDR3 DNA reads TGTGCCAGCAGCTTAGGGTACAGAGGGCACTACAATGAGCAGTTCTTC.

J is TRBJ2-5 and V is TRBV24-1, with D possibly being TRBD2 (7 bases). The ends were cut back, 5 bases at V and 3 bases at J, with 15 bases in the middle. CDR1 is KGHDR, CDR2 SFDVKD, per germline. The CDR3 has 15 amino acids. The CDR3 nucleotides read TGTGCCACCAGTGGAGGGGGGGCCTTTGAAGAGACCCAGTACTTC. Encoded protein: CATSGGGAFEETQYF.

This clonotype was seen only a few times. The chain is built from TRBV28 and TRBJ2-1; D is uncertain. Germline V lookup: CDR1 MDHEN, CDR2 SYDVKM. The CDR3 extends over 14 amino acids. The V end was cut by 6 bases, the J end by 1 base, with 10 bases between. CDR3 protein: CASRNGGSYNEQFF. The CDR3 region has the DNA TGTGCCAGCAGAAATGGTGGGTCCTACAATGAGCAGTTCTTC.

The rearrangement uses TRBV28 and TRBJ2-7; 7 nucleotides line up with TRBD1. Trimming at V came to 3 bases and at J to 3 bases, leaving 2 bases not matched to a gene. Germline V gene lookup returns CDR1 MDHEN and CDR2 SYDVKM. The CDR3 has 13 amino acids. In DNA form, the CDR3 reads TGTGCCAGCAGTTTGACAGGGTACTACGAGCAGTACTTC. Amino acid sequence: CASSLTGYYEQYF.

The J gene is TRBJ2-7, the V gene TRBV28, with 8 bases lining up with TRBD1. V lost 2 bases and J lost 2; bases outside the gene matches: 5. Germline lookup yields CDR1 MDHEN and CDR2 SYDVKM. The CDR3 extends over 15 amino acids. CDR3 nucleotide sequence: TGTGCCAGCAGTTTAACCGGGACAGGAACCTACGAGCAGTACGTC. Translation: CASSLTGTGTYEQYV.

The table lists this clonotype with a few counts. The chain couples TRBV5-1 to TRBJ2-2; 9 positions match TRBD2. The CDR3 sequence is 15 residues long. The germline V gene has CDR1 SGHRS and CDR2 YFSETQ. V lost 6 bases, J lost 5 bases, and 8 bases stayed unmatched. The CDR3: CASNQGLARTGELFF. CDR3 coding DNA: TGCGCCAGCAACCAAGGACTAGCGCGAACCGGGGAGCTGTTTTTT.

This clonotype has a handful of counts. The chain combines TRBV7-3 with TRBJ2-3; tentative D call: TRBD2 (5 bases). This CDR3 spans 14 amino acids. CDR1 SGHTA and CDR2 FQGTGA come from the germline V gene. V gave up 4 bases and J gave up 2 bases, with 10 bases separating them. The CDR3 DNA sequence: TGTGCCAGCAGCTCGGGGTTAATCACAGATACGCAGTATTTT. Its protein is CASSSGLITDTQYF.

The table lists this clonotype with a few counts. The V call is TRBV5-1, the J call TRBJ2-2; possibly TRBD1 for D (5 bases). The CDR3 is 14 residues long. V dropped 0 bases and J dropped 9 bases, with 12 bases sitting between them. Per the germline V gene, CDR1 is SGHRS and CDR2 is YFSETQ. CDR3 nucleotide sequence: TGCGCCAGCAGCTTGGATTTACAGGTTTGGGAGCTGTTTTTT. Its protein product is CASSLDLQVWELFF.

The chain carries TRBV2 and TRBJ2-7; TRBD2 might be the D (5 bases). The length of the CDR3 is 13 residues. CDR1 and CDR2 (germline): SNHLY, FYNNEI. V was pared by 4 bases and J by 5 bases, with 12 bases between. CDR3 sequence reads: CASSVGDFNEQYF. In nucleotides, the CDR3 is TGTGCCAGCAGTGTCGGGGATTTCAACGAGCAGTACTTC.

This clonotype was seen a handful of times. The chain employs TRBV7-2 and TRBJ2-1, with D perhaps matching TRBD2 (6 bases). The CDR3 totals 14 residues. Germline V gene sequence: CDR1 SGHTA, CDR2 FQGNSA. V was cut by 8 bases and J by 8 bases, with 19 bases left in between. The CDR3 here is CASFPAREYHEQFF. CDR3 nucleotide sequence: TGTGCCAGCTTCCCCGCTCGGGAGTACCATGAGCAGTTCTTC.